The clone carrying this T cell receptor beta chain was recorded only once. This sample is part of a study of blood T cell repertoires in COVID-19. Repertoires were generated with immunoSEQ multiplex PCR, while TCRdb's copy carries only in-frame clones and drops some. Of some 150,000 clones listed, about 79% are singletons. The CDR3 runs 14 residues. Trimming took 1 base from V and 4 from J, leaving 8 bases between them. Per germline, CDR1 SGHRS and CDR2 YFSETQ. The source is a woman over 75 with acute or convalescent COVID-19. The chain combines TRBV5-1 with TRBJ1-4; a weak D match, TRBD1 (6 bases). Material: peripheral blood. The DNA for the CDR3 is TGCGCCAGCAGCTTGACAGGGAATAATGAAAAACTGTTTTTT. This encodes CASSLTGNNEKLFF.